The following is a T cell receptor (beta chain) sequence with its context. The data derive from a study of OX40 agonist ivuxolimab in advanced cancers. Germline-derived CDR1 and CDR2 are SGHTA and FQGNSA. The CDR3 totals 16 residues. V lost 3 bases and J 6 bases, leaving 20 bases between the germline ends. Sequencing used immunoSEQ multiplex PCR; TCRdb keeps in-frame clones, though not all of them. The sample has about 69,000 clones; around 91% are singletons. This specimen consisted of CD4+ or CD8+ T cells sorted from blood, obtained in a trial of the OX40 agonist ivuxolimab. This clonotype was sampled from an adult with an advanced solid tumor such as melanoma, head and neck, liver or kidney cancer. The chain carries TRBV7-2 and TRBJ1-1; TRBD1 might be the D (5 bases). CDR3 amino acids: CASSLEMGYWGAEAFF. CDR3 in DNA: TGTGCCAGCAGCTTGGAGATGGGGTACTGGGGGGCTGAAGCTTTCTTT.